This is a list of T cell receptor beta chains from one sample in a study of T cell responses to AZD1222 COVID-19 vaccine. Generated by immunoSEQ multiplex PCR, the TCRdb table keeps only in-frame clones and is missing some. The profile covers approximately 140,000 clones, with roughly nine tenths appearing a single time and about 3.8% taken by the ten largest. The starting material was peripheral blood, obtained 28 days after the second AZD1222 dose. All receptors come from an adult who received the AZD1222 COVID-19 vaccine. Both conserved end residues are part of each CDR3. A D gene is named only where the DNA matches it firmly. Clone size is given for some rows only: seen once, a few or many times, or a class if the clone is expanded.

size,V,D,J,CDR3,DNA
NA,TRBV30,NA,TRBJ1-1,CAWARNEAFF,TGTGCCTGGGCAAGAAATGAAGCTTTCTTT
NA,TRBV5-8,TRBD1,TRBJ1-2,CASSLRGQTYYGYTF,TGTGCCAGCAGCCTCCGGGGACAGACCTACTATGGCTACACCTTC
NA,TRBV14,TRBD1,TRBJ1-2,CASSQDRGLGGYTF,TGTGCCAGCAGCCAAGACAGGGGGCTGGGTGGCTACACCTTC
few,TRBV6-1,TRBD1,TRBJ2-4,CASSEATGTGGNIQYF,TGTGCCAGCAGTGAAGCCACCGGGACAGGGGGCAACATTCAGTACTTC
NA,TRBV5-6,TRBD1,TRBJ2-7,CASSLVKGQGTYEQYF,TGTGCCAGCAGCTTGGTGAAAGGACAGGGAACCTACGAGCAGTACTTC
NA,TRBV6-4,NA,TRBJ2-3,CASSDSDSAGPDTQYF,TGTGCCAGCAGTGACTCGGACAGTGCCGGGCCCGATACGCAGTATTTT
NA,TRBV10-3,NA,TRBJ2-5,CAISPQGQETQYF,TGTGCCATCAGCCCACAGGGCCAAGAGACCCAGTACTTC
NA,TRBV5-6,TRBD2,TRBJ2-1,CASSRLSGSSYNEQFF,TGTGCCAGCAGCCGGCTAAGCGGGAGCTCCTACAATGAGCAGTTCTTC
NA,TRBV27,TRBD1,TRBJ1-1,CASSFGTANTEAFF,TGTGCCAGCAGTTTCGGGACAGCGAACACTGAAGCTTTCTTT
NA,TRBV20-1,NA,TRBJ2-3,CSASGRGTTDTQYF,TGCAGTGCTAGTGGACGCGGGACCACAGATACGCAGTATTTT
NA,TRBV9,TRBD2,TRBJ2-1,CASTLGTSFHEQFF,TGTGCCAGCACCCTCGGGACTAGCTTCCATGAGCAGTTCTTC
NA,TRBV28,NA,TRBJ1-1,CASSLSEGGSTEAFF,TGTGCCAGCAGTTTATCAGAGGGTGGGAGCACTGAAGCTTTCTTT
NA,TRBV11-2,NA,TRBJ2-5,CASSLPSLATRGETQYF,TGTGCCAGCAGCTTGCCCAGCTTGGCCACCCGCGGGGAGACCCAGTACTTC
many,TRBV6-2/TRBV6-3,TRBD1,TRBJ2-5,CASSSRPDRVETQYF,TGTGCCAGCAGTTCGCGACCGGACAGGGTGGAGACCCAGTACTTC
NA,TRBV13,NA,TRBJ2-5,CASSPIGVGETQYF,TGTGCCAGCTCACCCATCGGGGTTGGGGAGACCCAGTACTTC
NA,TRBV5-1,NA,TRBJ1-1,CASSLEGEGTEAFF,TGCGCCAGCAGCTTGGAAGGGGAGGGCACTGAAGCTTTCTTT
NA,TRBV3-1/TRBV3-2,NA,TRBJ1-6,CASSPINSPLHF,TGTGCCAGCAGCCCTATTAATTCACCCCTCCACTTT
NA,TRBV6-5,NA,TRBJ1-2,CASSSGYGYTF,TGTGCCAGCAGTTCTGGGTATGGCTACACCTTC
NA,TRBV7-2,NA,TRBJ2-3,CASSLASEDTQYF,TGTGCCAGCAGCCTCGCTAGCGAGGATACGCAGTATTTT
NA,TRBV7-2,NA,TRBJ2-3,CASSLAGGGADTQYF,TGTGCCAGCAGCTTAGCGGGAGGAGGCGCAGATACGCAGTATTTT
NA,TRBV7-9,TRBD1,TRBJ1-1,CASSLDLAGGNTEAFF,TGTGCCAGCAGCTTAGATCTTGCAGGGGGAAACACTGAAGCTTTCTTT
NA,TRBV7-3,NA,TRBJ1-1,CASSLSGTEAFF,TGTGCCAGCAGCTTAAGCGGCACTGAAGCTTTCTTT